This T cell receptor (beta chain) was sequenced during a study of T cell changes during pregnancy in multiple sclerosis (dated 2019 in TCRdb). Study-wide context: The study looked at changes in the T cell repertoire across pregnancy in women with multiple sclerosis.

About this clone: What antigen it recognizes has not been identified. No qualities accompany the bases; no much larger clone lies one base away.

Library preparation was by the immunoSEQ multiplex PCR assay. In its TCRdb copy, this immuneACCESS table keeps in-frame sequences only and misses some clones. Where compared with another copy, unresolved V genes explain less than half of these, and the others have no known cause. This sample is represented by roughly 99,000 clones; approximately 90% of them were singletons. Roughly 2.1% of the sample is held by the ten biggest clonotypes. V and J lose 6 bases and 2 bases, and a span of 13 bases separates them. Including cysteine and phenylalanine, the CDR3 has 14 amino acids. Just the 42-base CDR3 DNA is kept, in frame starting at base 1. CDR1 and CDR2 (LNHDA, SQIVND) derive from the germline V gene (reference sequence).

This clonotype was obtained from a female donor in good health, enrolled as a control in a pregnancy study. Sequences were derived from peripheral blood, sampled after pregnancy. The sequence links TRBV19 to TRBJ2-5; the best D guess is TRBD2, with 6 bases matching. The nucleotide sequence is TGTGCCAGTAGGGACGGGGGAGCGCAAGAGACCCAGTACTTC. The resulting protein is CASRDGGAQETQYF.